This T cell receptor beta chain was sequenced for a study of blood T cell repertoires in COVID-19. Study information: The United States, Italy and Spain provided the acute and convalescent COVID-19 samples. In each case, the material was cDNA or gDNA derived from T cells, B-cell-depleted T cells, or PBMCs.

The CDR3 covers 14 residues. V was pared by 3 bases and J by 6 bases, with 10 bases between. CDR1 and CDR2 from the germline V gene are SGDLS and YYNGEE. As originally analysed: Amplification from reference gene primers served as the basis for estimated nucleated cell counts. Method: immunoSEQ multiplex PCR; TCRdb's copy keeps in-frame clones and lacks some. D and trimming come from the DNA, and the V and J calls and clone size come from that table. The profile shows around 70,000 clones, approximately 83% of them singletons. This clone was counted many times. Other DNA sequences within the sample encode an identical CDR3.

This receptor was obtained from a human donor in a cohort sampled during active COVID-19. The rearrangement joins TRBV9 to TRBJ1-6; D possibly corresponds to TRBD1 (5 bases). Sequencing used peripheral blood. In nucleotides, the CDR3 is TGTGCCAGCAGCGCTCAGGGAGGTAATTCACCCCTCCACTTT. Translated: CASSAQGGNSPLHF.